The clone carrying this TCR beta chain showed up many times. Its antigen is undetermined. Time point reported: patch test 1, 2 weeks after DPC sensitization. This sample's treatment: therapeutic diphenylcyclopropenone sensitization with weekly scalp DPC. Each patch-test visit's blood sample preceded patch application. Sample donors consisted of patients with alopecia, aged 18 to 70 years, who were suitable for DPC. V gave up 7 bases and J gave up 0 bases; unmatched junction bases: 3. CDR1 is MDHEN, CDR2 SYDVKM, per germline. The CDR3 sequence is 13 residues long. This entry belongs to a study of human T cells and chemical hapten exposure. Study results and caveats: The presence of alopecia in the donors means their immune response may differ from healthy people's. Patch test score showed a positive correlation with PT1 expanded TCR counts.

TCRdb re-called the RACE reads through MiXCR, storing one row per CDR3 protein. The sample contains about 71,000 distinct CDR3 sequences, 7.5% to 10% of which appear only once. This chain connects TRBV28 to TRBJ2-7; TRBD2 matches at 7 bases. The source material was whole blood, sampled in connection with sensitization to the hapten diphenylcyclopropenone (DPC). This TCR was sampled from a middle-aged woman with alopecia areata. Some clones in this sample may be carry-over from other donors' samples. The CDR3 DNA is TGTGCCAGCACCCGGGGGGACTCCTACGAGCAGTACTTC. Amino acids: CASTRGDSYEQYF.